One and the same sample provided the 9 T cell receptor beta chains below, sequenced in a study of regulatory T cells in long-lasting Graves disease. Assembly of TCR beta libraries relied on iRepertoire HTBI primers together with Arm-PCR of CDR3 regions. MiXCR, run by TCRdb on the multiplex PCR reads, gives a single entry per CDR3 protein. This table holds hundreds of thousands of distinct CDR3 sequences, 15% found once. Sample time point: newly diagnosed GD, antithyroid drugs for less than 3 months. Scientists built the TCR library using RNA that was extracted from PBMCs. The same data also contributed to another study, on T cells in Graves' hyperthyroidism and ophthalmopathy.

The sequences come from peripheral blood mononuclear cells (PBMCs), collected at new diagnosis, from a patient treated with antithyroid drugs. The receptor set was obtained from a woman in her forties with Graves disease.

This clonotype was observed many times. V usage is TRBV11-2 and J usage is TRBJ2-1, with D possibly being TRBD1 (5 bases). Trimming removed 5 bases from V and 2 bases from J, with 13 bases in between. This CDR3 region has 15 residues. Per the germline V gene, CDR1 is SGHAT and CDR2 is FQNNGV. The CDR3 sequence is CASSVGAWAYNEQFF. DNA of the CDR3: TGTGCCAGCAGCGTAGGGGCCTGGGCCTACAATGAGCAGTTCTTC.

This clonotype was observed many times. The CDR3 bases are TGTGCCAGCAGCTTCCTAGCGGGAGGACTCGAGCAGTACTTC. Amino acids: CASSFLAGGLEQYF. The rearrangement links TRBV7-9 to TRBJ2-7; TRBD2 aligns across 11 bases. This CDR3 comprises 14 residues. Germline V gene data show CDR1 as SEHNR and CDR2 as FQNEAQ (reference sequence). Germline trimming cut 3 bases from V and 6 bases from J; bases unmatched to any gene: 4.

This clonotype came up a few times. The chain uses TRBV27 and TRBJ2-7, with unresolved D. CDR1 MNHEY and CDR2 SMNVEV come from the germline V gene (reference sequence). V lost 9 bases to trimming and J lost 5 bases, with 17 bases between them. There are 13 residues in the CDR3. The CDR3 here is CASRAGAGDEQYF. The CDR3, as DNA: TGTGCCAGTCGGGCAGGTGCTGGTGACGAGCAGTACTTC.

Only a few counts were recorded for this clonotype. The chain recombines TRBV5-4 with TRBJ2-2, with 9 bases aligning to TRBD2. V lost 4 bases and J lost 3; bases outside the gene matches: 10. The CDR3 is made up of 17 amino acids. The germline CDR1 and CDR2 sequences are SGHNT and YYREEE (reference sequence). The CDR3 DNA reads as TGTGCCAGCAGCCCCTGGGGTAGCGGGGGTTACACCGGGGAGCTGTTTTTT. It encodes CASSPWGSGGYTGELFF.

The chain couples TRBV7-9 to TRBJ1-3; D is undetermined. CDR3 size: 14 residues. V lost 3 bases, J lost 1 base, and 7 bases lay in between. Germline V gene data show CDR1 as SEHNR and CDR2 as FQNEAQ (reference sequence). CDR3 loop: CASSFIESGNTIYF. As DNA, the CDR3 is TGTGCCAGCAGCTTTATCGAGTCTGGAAACACCATATATTTT.

This clonotype was recorded a few times. The genes are TRBV28 and TRBJ2-7; tentative D call: TRBD2 (6 bases). Trimming took 2 bases from V and 10 from J, leaving 9 bases between them. From germline, CDR1 is MDHEN and CDR2 SYDVKM. This CDR3 is built from 11 residues. In DNA, the CDR3 is TGTGCCAGCAGTTTACAGGACTATCAGTACTTC. This gives the protein CASSLQDYQYF.

This chain links TRBV5-1 with TRBJ2-3; tentatively, D is TRBD1 (6 bases). V was clipped by 5 bases and J by 4 bases, with 8 bases between them. The CDR3 has 12 amino acids. Germline V gene sequence: CDR1 SGHRS, CDR2 YFSETQ. The CDR3 loop is CASRKGADTQYF. In nucleotides, the CDR3 is TGCGCCAGCAGGAAGGGGGCAGATACGCAGTATTTT.

This clonotype occurred a few times. The chain joins TRBV7-6 to TRBJ2-7; 10 bases agree with TRBD1. After removal of 5 bases from V and 6 bases from J, the junction contained 4 bases not matched to a gene. The CDR3 covers 13 residues. Looked up from germline, CDR1 is SGHVS and CDR2 is FNYEAQ. The DNA for the CDR3 is TGTGCCAGCAGCCCGGACAGGGGGGTCGAGCAGTACTTC. Translating it yields CASSPDRGVEQYF.

This clonotype has more than one count but fewer than ten. This sequence joins TRBV7-9 and TRBJ2-1, with 8 bases lining up with TRBD1. This CDR3 comprises 18 residues. Trimming removed 4 bases from V and 3 bases from J; junction bases left unmatched: 14. Germline V CDR1 and CDR2: SEHNR, FQNEAQ (reference sequence). The CDR3 DNA is TGTGCCAGCAGCTCAGGATTTCCACAGGGGGTTGGCTACAATGAGCAGTTCTTC. Protein: CASSSGFPQGVGYNEQFF.